The clone carrying this T cell receptor beta chain came up a few times. In the original processing: Nucleated cell counts were estimated from reference gene primer amplification. Measured with immunoSEQ multiplex PCR; TCRdb has only the in-frame clones, and not every one. For V, J and clone size, that table is used; D and trimming come from the DNA. The top ten hold roughly 3.6% of the sample, which has approximately 260,000 clones, more than 80% seen once. These data belong to a study of blood T cell repertoires in COVID-19. Sequencing was performed on peripheral blood. The receptor comes from a woman in her thirties or forties with acute or convalescent COVID-19.

The CDR3 DNA reads as TGTGCCAGCAGCTTGGGACAGGGACTGAGCTATGGCTACACCTTC. This codes for CASSLGQGLSYGYTF. The V call is TRBV5-8, the J call TRBJ1-2, with TRBD1 matching 7 bases. The CDR3 runs 15 residues. CDR1 is SGHTS and CDR2 is YDEGEE in the germline V gene. V dropped 0 bases and J dropped 4; count of bases not matched to a gene: 6.